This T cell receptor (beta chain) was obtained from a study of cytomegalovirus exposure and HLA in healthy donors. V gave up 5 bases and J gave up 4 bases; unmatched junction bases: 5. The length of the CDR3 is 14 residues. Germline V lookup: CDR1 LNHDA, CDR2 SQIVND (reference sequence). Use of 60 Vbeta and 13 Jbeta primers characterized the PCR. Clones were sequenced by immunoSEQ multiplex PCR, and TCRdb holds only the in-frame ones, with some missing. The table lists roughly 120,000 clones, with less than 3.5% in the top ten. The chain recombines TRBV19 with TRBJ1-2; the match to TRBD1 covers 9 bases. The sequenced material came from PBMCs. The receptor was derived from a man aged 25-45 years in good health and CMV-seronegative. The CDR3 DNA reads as TGTGCCAGTAGTCAAGGGACAGGGCCCTATGGCTACACCTTC. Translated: CASSQGTGPYGYTF.